The clone carrying this TCR beta chain occurred once. The sample is drawn from a study of shared T cell receptors in the human thymus. The method was immunoSEQ multiplex PCR; TCRdb's version includes in-frame clones alone and lacks a portion of them. The sample records hundreds of thousands of clones, about 84% being singletons. J lost 2 bases, V lost 10 bases, and 12 bases had no gene match. The CDR3 spans 16 residues. CDR1 and CDR2 (germline): SGHNT, YENEEA. This sample also belongs to another study, concerning human thymus T cells. That work adds: Immunologically healthy infants in Finland undergoing congenital heart defect surgery were the donors. Resections obtained during corrective heart surgery supplied the thymus tissue. Seemingly biased V and J gene usage marked thymic and blood repertoires.

The specimen was thymocytes. The rearrangement joins TRBV11-3 to TRBJ2-7, with 12 positions matching TRBD2. The receptor was isolated from a boy younger than two with a congenital heart defect. The CDR3 spells CANQRLAGGPTYEQYF. The CDR3, as DNA: TGTGCCAACCAGCGGCTAGCGGGAGGGCCAACCTACGAGCAGTACTTC.